This T cell receptor (beta chain) is drawn from a study of neurological immune-mediated disorders. In this sample, this clonotype turned up a few times. The antigen is not known. The germline gene is not matched at one end of the junction; a read error may be the cause. Study results and caveats: HTLV-1-associated myelopathy displayed the greatest TCR clonal expansion, and multiple sclerosis exhibited the smallest, lower than that of healthy controls.

From germline, CDR1 is SGHTA and CDR2 FQGNSA. The CDR3 consists of 12 residues. The cDNA was produced through 5'RACE with 10-nucleotide random UMIs. From the 5' RACE reads, TCRdb called clonotypes with MiXCR, one entry per CDR3 protein. This sample has 72,000 or so distinct CDR3 sequences; approximately 17% occur once, and the top ten carry 15%. The sequenced sample consisted of PBMCs. This sequence joins TRBV7-2 and TRBJ2-3; D gene uncertain. This sequence was found in a woman in her thirties or forties in good health. The CDR3 DNA is TGTGCCTGCAGCTTACGCCTAGATACGCACTATTTT. This translates into CACSLRLDTHYF.